The clone carrying this T cell receptor (beta chain) showed up just a few times. Its antigen is as yet unknown. These data belong to a study of shared clonotypes between healthy human individuals. Study findings and constraints: Naive CD4 clonotype sharing across several donors was about 5%.

This CDR3 contains 10 residues. Assay used: immunoSEQ multiplex PCR; TCRdb lists only in-frame clones, some missing. The data hold 640,000 or so clones, with approximately 75% observed a single time. Sequencing was performed on memory CD4+ T cells sorted from blood. Subset indicated: CD45RA-negative fraction. The sequence came from a woman aged 25-40 years in good health. J is TRBJ2-7 and V is TRBV21-1; TRBD2, the table's D call, lacks a check against the DNA. TRBV21-1 is labeled a pseudogene. Here the CDR3 DNA reads TGTGCCAGCAGCACCGACGAGCAGTACTTC. This codes for CASSTDEQYF.